This T cell receptor beta chain was observed in a study of control samples from healthy donors and cancer patients (dated by TCRdb to 2020 to 2021). Receptor libraries were prepared by the immunoSEQ multiplex PCR assay. Held by TCRdb, this immuneACCESS table contains in-frame sequences only and omits some clones. Under half of the omission traces to an unresolved V gene where checked; the cause of the rest is unknown. The sample table records about 100,000 clones; more than 75% of these occur just once. The top ten clones comprise 18% of the sample. Of note for this clone: No antigen is known for it. No per-base quality is available; no much larger clone lies one base away.

Sequenced: blood. The source of this sequence is a woman aged 45-60 years in good health.

The DNA sequence is given as TGTGCCAGCAGCCGGACTAGCGGGATATCTAGCACAGATACGCAGTATTTT. Its protein is CASSRTSGISSTDTQYF. The V and J genes are TRBV11-2 and TRBJ2-3, with TRBD2 identical over 12 junction bases. Measured from the cysteine to the phenylalanine, the CDR3 is 17 residues long. Only the CDR3 DNA stays, 51 bases, in frame from base 1. V is pruned by 5 bases and J by 0 bases, leaving 6 bases of the junction without a gene match. The germline V gene gives CDR1 as SGHAT and CDR2 as FQNNGV.